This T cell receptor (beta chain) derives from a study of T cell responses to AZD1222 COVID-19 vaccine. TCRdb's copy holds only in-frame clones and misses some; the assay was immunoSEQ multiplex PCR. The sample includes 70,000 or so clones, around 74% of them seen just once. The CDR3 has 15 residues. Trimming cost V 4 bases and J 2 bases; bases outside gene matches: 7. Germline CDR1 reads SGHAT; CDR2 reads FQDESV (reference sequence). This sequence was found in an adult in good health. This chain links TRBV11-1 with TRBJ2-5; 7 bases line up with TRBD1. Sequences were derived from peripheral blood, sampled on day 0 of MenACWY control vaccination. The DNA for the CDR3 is TGTGCCAGCAGCTCAGGGGGATCCTTACAAGAGACCCAGTACTTC. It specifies CASSSGGSLQETQYF.